This TCR beta chain stems from a study of T cell responses to AZD1222 COVID-19 vaccine. Repertoires were generated with immunoSEQ multiplex PCR, while TCRdb's copy carries only in-frame clones and drops some. The data contain 100,000 to 130,000 clones, around 90% of them singletons. J gave up 6 bases and V 1 base, and 12 bases lay outside the gene matches. There are 18 residues in the CDR3. Per the germline V gene, CDR1 is SGHTA and CDR2 is FQGNSA. About this clone itself: Its antigen is currently unknown.

Study results and limitations: The sample set comprised mostly white British donors with more females, and clonal diversity was possibly underestimated. Compared with day 0, the breadth and depth of the Spike-specific TCR repertoire rose significantly after two doses of AZD1222.

The chain employs TRBV7-2 and TRBJ2-1, with 10 nucleotides matching TRBD2. The TCR originated in an adult who received the AZD1222 COVID-19 vaccine. The source material was peripheral blood, sampled 28 days after the second AZD1222 dose. CDR3 in amino acids: CASSLDGLAGGNGNEQFF. DNA of the CDR3: TGTGCCAGCAGCTTAGACGGATTAGCGGGGGGCAACGGCAATGAGCAGTTCTTC.